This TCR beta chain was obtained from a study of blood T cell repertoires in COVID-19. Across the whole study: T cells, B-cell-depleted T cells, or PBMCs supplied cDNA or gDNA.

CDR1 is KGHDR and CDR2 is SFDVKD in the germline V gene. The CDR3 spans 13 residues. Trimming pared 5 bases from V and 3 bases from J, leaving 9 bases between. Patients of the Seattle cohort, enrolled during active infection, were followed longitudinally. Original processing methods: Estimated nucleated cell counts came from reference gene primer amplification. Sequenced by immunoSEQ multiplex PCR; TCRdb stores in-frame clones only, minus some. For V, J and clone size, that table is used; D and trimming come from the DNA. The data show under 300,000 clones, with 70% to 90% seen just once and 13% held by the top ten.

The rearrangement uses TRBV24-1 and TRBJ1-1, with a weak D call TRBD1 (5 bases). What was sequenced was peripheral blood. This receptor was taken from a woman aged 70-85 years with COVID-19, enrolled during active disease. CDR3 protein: CATSAARDTEAFF. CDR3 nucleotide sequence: TGTGCCACCAGTGCAGCCAGGGACACTGAAGCTTTCTTT.